The next 27 T cell receptor beta chains were all read from a single sample in a study of blood T cell repertoires in COVID-19. TCRdb keeps only in-frame clones here, not all; method: immunoSEQ multiplex PCR. This table has hundreds of thousands of clones, approximately 83% appearing once. The sequenced material came from peripheral blood. All receptors come from a woman at least 80 years old with acute or convalescent COVID-19.

DNA for the CDR3: TGTGCCAGCAGCTTGAGCGGGGGGAGCACAGATACGCAGTATTTT. Translating it yields CASSLSGGSTDTQYF. The V gene is TRBV5-6, the J gene TRBJ2-3; 9 nucleotides align to TRBD2. This CDR3 contains 15 residues. Germline assignment: CDR1 SGHDT and CDR2 YYEEEE. The V gene end was trimmed by 1 base and the J gene end by 0 bases; junction bases not matched to a gene: 0.

The V call is TRBV30, the J call TRBJ1-1, with D perhaps TRBD1 (6 bases). Per the germline V gene, CDR1 is GTSNPN and CDR2 is SVGIG (reference sequence). Trimming removed 2 bases at V and 0 bases at J, with 19 bases between. The CDR3 contains 17 residues. Written as DNA, the CDR3 is TGTGCCTGGAGTTCATACCGGGACACAAGATTGAACACTGAAGCTTTCTTT. It specifies CAWSSYRDTRLNTEAFF.

The V gene is TRBV27, the J gene TRBJ1-2; D is uncertain. Germline CDR1 reads MNHEY; CDR2 reads SMNVEV (reference sequence). This CDR3 comprises 14 residues. V was clipped by 2 bases and J by 7 bases, with 14 bases between them. The CDR3 coding sequence is TGTGCCAGCAGTTTACTCGACGGAGCGGGTGGCTACACCTTC. It yields the protein CASSLLDGAGGYTF.

In its sample, this clone was seen a few times. This sample includes further DNA sequences coding for the same CDR3. In DNA, the CDR3 is TGTGCCAGCAGCCCTCCGGGACAGGGAAATTCACCCCTCCACTTT. This sequence encodes CASSPPGQGNSPLHF. The V and J genes are TRBV3-1 (or the pseudogene TRBV3-2) and TRBJ1-6; 9 positions match TRBD1. The CDR3 loop spans 15 amino acids. Germline V CDR1 and CDR2: LGHDT, YNNKEL (reference sequence). J was trimmed by 7 bases and V by 4 bases; bases with no gene match: 5.

The genes are TRBV5-8 and TRBJ1-5, with D maybe TRBD1 (5 bases). CDR3 size: 13 residues. CDR1 and CDR2 from the germline V gene are SGHTS and YDEGEE. Trimming removed 5 bases from V and 10 bases from J, with 16 bases in between. The CDR3 here is CASSPTDRPPQHF. DNA for the CDR3: TGTGCCAGCAGTCCGACAGACCGACCTCCCCAGCATTTT.

This clone was seen once. V and J are TRBV5-1 and TRBJ2-3; D not resolved. Per germline, CDR1 SGHRS and CDR2 YFSETQ. Deletions cut 0 bases from V and 4 bases from J, with 12 bases between. The CDR3 contains 15 residues. The CDR3 DNA follows: TGCGCCAGCAGCTTGGTGGCTAGTAATTCAGATACGCAGTATTTT. Its translation: CASSLVASNSDTQYF.

V usage is TRBV4-1 and J usage is TRBJ2-5; TRBD2 matches 12 bases. J gave up 3 bases and V 0 bases, and 11 bases lay outside the gene matches. From germline, CDR1 is MGHRA and CDR2 YSYEKL. This CDR3 has 19 residues. This CDR3 reads CASSQDWLAGGPDKETQYF. The CDR3 DNA is TGCGCCAGCAGCCAAGATTGGCTAGCGGGGGGGCCCGATAAAGAGACCCAGTACTTC.

This clone has a handful of counts. The J gene is TRBJ1-5, the V gene TRBV4-2, with a weak D call TRBD1 (5 bases). V shed 0 bases and J shed 7 bases, with 7 bases lying between them. Germline CDR1 and CDR2: LGHNA and YNFKEQ. CDR3 length: 13 amino acids. The DNA for the CDR3 is TGTGCCAGCAGCCAAGACGGGGGGCAGCCCCAGCATTTT. Its translation is CASSQDGGQPQHF.

CDR3 amino acids: CASSSDYSSYEQYF. In DNA, the CDR3 is TGTGCCAGCAGCTCTGACTACAGTTCCTACGAGCAGTACTTC. V and J are TRBV11-2 and TRBJ2-7; TRBD2 might be the D (5 bases). V gave up 4 bases and J gave up 1 base, with 11 bases separating them. The CDR3 loop spans 14 amino acids. CDR1 is SGHAT and CDR2 is FQNNGV in the germline V gene.

This clone has a handful of counts. The chain uses TRBV19 and TRBJ1-5, with TRBD1 as a possible D gene (6 bases). V was pared by 4 bases and J by 4 bases, with 14 bases between. CDR1 and CDR2 from the germline V gene are LNHDA and SQIVND (reference sequence). The CDR3 contains 15 residues. The CDR3 is CASSTRTAENQPQHF. In DNA, the CDR3 is TGTGCCAGTAGTACCCGGACAGCCGAGAATCAGCCCCAGCATTTT. The full variable domain, completed using reference TRBV19 and TRBJ1-5, is DGGITQSPKYLFRKEGQNVTLSCEQNLNHDAMYWYRQDPGQGLRLIYYSQIVNDFQKGDIAEGYSVSREKKESFPLTVTSAQKNPTAFYLCASSTRTAENQPQHFGDGTRLSIL.

The V and J genes are TRBV12-5 and TRBJ2-2; D gene unclear. Germline CDR1 and CDR2: LGHNT and FRNRAP. V lost 5 bases to trimming and J lost 7 bases, with 8 bases between them. The CDR3 is 12 residues long. The DNA of the CDR3 is TGTGCTAGTGGTCCCTCCTTCGGGGAGCTGTTTTTT. It yields the protein CASGPSFGELFF. Together with reference TRBV12-5 and TRBJ2-2, the CDR3 gives the full variable domain: DARVTQTPRHKVTEMGQEVTMRCQPILGHNTVFWYRQTMMQGLELLAYFRNRAPLDDSGMPKDRFSAEMPDATLATLKIQPSEPRDSAVYFCASGPSFGELFFGEGSRLTVL.

This clone was detected only a few times. The chain recombines TRBV11-2 with TRBJ1-3, with TRBD1 matching over 10 bases. This CDR3 is built from 15 residues. The junction had 6 bases not matched to a gene; V was cut back by 6 bases and J by 4 bases. Germline CDR1 is SGHAT and CDR2 is FQNNGV. The DNA for the CDR3 is TGTGCCAGCAGACTGGGACAGGGGCAAGGAAACACCATATATTTT. The encoded protein is CASRLGQGQGNTIYF.

The chain couples TRBV2 to TRBJ2-5, with D possibly matching TRBD1 (6 bases). The CDR3 has 14 amino acids. The V gene lost 5 bases and the J gene lost 4 bases, with 14 bases spanning the gap. Germline lookup yields CDR1 SNHLY and CDR2 FYNNEI. The DNA for the CDR3 is TGTGCCAGCAGTCAGGGGATATCAGGAGAGACCCAGTACTTC. This sequence encodes CASSQGISGETQYF.

The chain joins TRBV19 to TRBJ1-1, with D possibly matching TRBD1 (5 bases). V was cut by 7 bases and J by 0 bases, with 9 bases left in between. From germline, CDR1 is LNHDA and CDR2 SQIVND (reference sequence). This CDR3 has 13 residues. CDR3 in amino acids: CASTRTMNTEAFF. Here the CDR3 DNA reads TGTGCCAGTACCAGGACAATGAACACTGAAGCTTTCTTT. Full variable domain (missing parts from reference TRBV19 and TRBJ1-1): DGGITQSPKYLFRKEGQNVTLSCEQNLNHDAMYWYRQDPGQGLRLIYYSQIVNDFQKGDIAEGYSVSREKKESFPLTVTSAQKNPTAFYLCASTRTMNTEAFFGQGTRLTVV.

The V and J genes are TRBV19 and TRBJ1-1; TRBD1 is a possible D gene (5 bases). V lost 3 bases to trimming and J lost 3 bases, with 11 bases between them. CDR3 length equals 14 residues. Germline CDR1 and CDR2: LNHDA and SQIVND (reference sequence). This CDR3 is CASSILGGDTEAFF. The DNA for the CDR3 is TGTGCCAGTAGTATTTTGGGAGGGGACACTGAAGCTTTCTTT. Supplemented by reference TRBV19 and TRBJ1-1, the full variable domain reads DGGITQSPKYLFRKEGQNVTLSCEQNLNHDAMYWYRQDPGQGLRLIYYSQIVNDFQKGDIAEGYSVSREKKESFPLTVTSAQKNPTAFYLCASSILGGDTEAFFGQGTRLTVV.

The sample holds a few counts of this clone. CDR3 loop: CASRGGRGSTEAFF. The CDR3 bases are TGCGCCAGCAGGGGGGGGAGAGGCAGTACTGAAGCTTTCTTT. The genes are TRBV10-2 and TRBJ1-1; D might be TRBD1 (5 bases). The V gene's germline CDR1 is WSHSY and CDR2 SAAADI. CDR3 length equals 14 residues. V lost 6 bases and J lost 5, with 16 bases in between.

This chain joins TRBV19 and TRBJ2-3, with unresolved D. This CDR3 has 13 amino acids. The ends were cut back, 5 bases at V and 10 bases at J, with 16 bases in the middle. Germline V CDR1 and CDR2: LNHDA, SQIVND (reference sequence). CDR3 DNA: TGTGCCAGTAGTGCCCCGACTGCCTCTTCGCAGTATTTT. It encodes CASSAPTASSQYF.

The chain has TRBV7-9 and TRBJ1-4, with 7 bases aligning to TRBD1. CDR1 and CDR2 (germline): SEHNR, FQNEAQ (reference sequence). This CDR3 is built from 13 residues. The J segment lost 8 bases and the V segment lost 4 bases, leaving 4 bases of the junction unmatched. CDR3 in DNA: TGTGCCAGCAGCTCGACAGGGAAAGAAAAACTGTTTTTT. Residues: CASSSTGKEKLFF.

J is TRBJ2-7 and V is TRBV3-1 (or the pseudogene TRBV3-2); TRBD2 might be the D (6 bases). Germline values: CDR1 LGHDT, CDR2 YNNKEL (reference sequence). This CDR3 region has 13 residues. Trimming pared 4 bases from V and 3 bases from J, leaving 10 bases between. Here the CDR3 DNA reads TGTGCCAGCAGCCGCGGGACTCGCTACGAGCAGTACTTC. Amino acid sequence: CASSRGTRYEQYF.

The chain joins TRBV18 to TRBJ1-1; 10 bases line up with TRBD1. The V gene end was trimmed by 2 bases and the J gene end by 11 bases; junction bases not matched to a gene: 8. CDR1 KGHSH and CDR2 LQKENI come from the germline V gene. The CDR3 totals 14 residues. CDR3 loop: CASSPVGTGEFAFF. The CDR3 DNA sequence: TGTGCCAGCTCACCAGTAGGGACAGGGGAGTTTGCTTTCTTT.

This clone was counted a few times. V and J are TRBV2 and TRBJ1-5; D is undetermined. This CDR3 region has 14 residues. The V and J ends lost 6 bases and 0 bases respectively, with 9 bases between them. The germline CDR1 and CDR2 sequences are SNHLY and FYNNEI. CDR3 amino acids: CASRETGSNQPQHF. For the CDR3, the DNA is TGTGCCAGCAGGGAGACTGGTAGCAATCAGCCCCAGCATTTT.

The chain has TRBV10-3 and TRBJ1-1; D may be TRBD1 (5 bases). CDR1 is ENHRY, CDR2 SYGVKD, per germline. Trimming took 11 bases from V and 2 from J, leaving 15 bases between them. The CDR3 is made up of 13 amino acids. The CDR3 sequence: CAAQDNRNTEAFF. CDR3 DNA sequence: TGTGCCGCCCAGGACAATCGAAACACTGAAGCTTTCTTT.

The chain joins TRBV6-1 to TRBJ2-3, with 12 nucleotides matching TRBD2. The CDR3 has 18 amino acids. Germline V gene lookup returns CDR1 MNHNS and CDR2 SASEGT. V gave up 3 bases and J gave up 0 bases; unmatched junction bases: 7. This chain's CDR3 is CASSDGASGGASTDTQYF. Here the CDR3 DNA reads TGTGCCAGCAGTGATGGGGCTAGCGGGGGGGCTAGCACAGATACGCAGTATTTT.

In its sample, this clone was seen a few times. The rearrangement joins TRBV3-1 (or the pseudogene TRBV3-2) to TRBJ1-2; a possible D gene is TRBD1 (5 bases). Trimming left V 4 bases short and J 7 bases short, with 16 bases between. The CDR3 is made up of 14 amino acids. CDR1 and CDR2 (germline): LGHDT, YNNKEL (reference sequence). The CDR3, as DNA: TGTGCCAGCAGCCGAACTCGGGGGGACTTTGGCTACACCTTC. Its protein is CASSRTRGDFGYTF.

The V call is TRBV9, the J call TRBJ2-7, with 9 bases fitting TRBD1. CDR3 size: 14 residues. The V gene end was trimmed by 4 bases and the J gene end by 3 bases; junction bases not matched to a gene: 5. In germline, CDR1 is SGDLS, CDR2 YYNGEE. The CDR3 loop is CASSPWGQGYEQYF. As DNA, the CDR3 is TGTGCCAGCAGCCCGTGGGGACAGGGCTACGAGCAGTACTTC.

This clone was recorded once. The chain links TRBV5-1 to TRBJ1-1, with D unclear. Germline assignment: CDR1 SGHRS and CDR2 YFSETQ. The CDR3 is made up of 16 amino acids. The V and J ends lost 4 bases and 2 bases respectively, with 18 bases between them. CDR3 sequence reads: CASSRRPQRVNTEAFF. The CDR3 nucleotides read TGCGCCAGCAGCCGCCGACCCCAGAGGGTAAACACTGAAGCTTTCTTT.

The chain carries TRBV2 and TRBJ1-1; unclear D gene. CDR3 size: 11 residues. CDR1 and CDR2 (germline): SNHLY, FYNNEI. Trimming shortened V by 4 bases and J by 6 bases, and 6 bases separated the two germline ends. The CDR3 sequence: CASSGAAEAFF. For the CDR3, the DNA is TGTGCCAGCAGTGGGGCAGCTGAAGCTTTCTTT.